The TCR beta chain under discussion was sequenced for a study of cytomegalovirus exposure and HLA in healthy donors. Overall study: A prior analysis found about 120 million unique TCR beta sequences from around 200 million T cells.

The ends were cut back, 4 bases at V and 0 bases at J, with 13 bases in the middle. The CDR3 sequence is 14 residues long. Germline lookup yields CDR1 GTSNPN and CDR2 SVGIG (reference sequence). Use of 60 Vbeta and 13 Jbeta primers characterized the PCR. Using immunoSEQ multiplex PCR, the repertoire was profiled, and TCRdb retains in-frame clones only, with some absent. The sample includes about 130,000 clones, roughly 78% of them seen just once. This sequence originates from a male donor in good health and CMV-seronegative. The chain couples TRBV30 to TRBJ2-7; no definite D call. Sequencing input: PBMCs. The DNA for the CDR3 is TGTGCCTGGAAGCAGGTCCCCAGCTCCTACGAGCAGTACTTC. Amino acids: CAWKQVPSSYEQYF.